Presented here are 29 T cell receptor beta chains from one specimen sequenced in a study of control samples from healthy donors and cancer patients. The protocol was immunoSEQ multiplex PCR, while the TCRdb copy is restricted to in-frame clones and leaves out a portion. The table includes about 52,000 clones, 85% to 95% detected once. What was sequenced was blood. The receptors originated from a man younger than 45 in good health.

The V gene is TRBV10-2, the J gene TRBJ1-1, with D unresolved. The V gene's germline CDR1 is WSHSY and CDR2 SAAADI. The CDR3 is 12 amino acids. The V and J ends lost 2 bases and 5 bases respectively, with 6 bases between them. In DNA form, the CDR3 reads TGCGCCAGCAGTGAGCACCGTACTGAAGCTTTCTTT. Amino acids: CASSEHRTEAFF.

V and J are TRBV7-6 and TRBJ1-3, with D perhaps TRBD1 (6 bases). V was cut by 2 bases and J by 0 bases, with 14 bases left in between. There are 17 residues in the CDR3. Germline V gives CDR1 SGHVS, CDR2 FNYEAQ. The CDR3 is CASSLSQAGASGNTIYF. CDR3 sequence (DNA): TGTGCCAGCAGCTTATCTCAGGCGGGGGCCTCTGGAAACACCATATATTTT.

DNA for the CDR3: TGTGCCAGCAGCCCGACAAGCTCTAGCGTCACAGATACGCAGTATTTT. Protein: CASSPTSSSVTDTQYF. V is TRBV13 and J is TRBJ2-3, with D possibly TRBD2 on 6 matching bases. From germline, CDR1 is PRHDT and CDR2 FYEKMQ (reference sequence). The CDR3 sequence is 16 residues long. V was trimmed by 5 bases and J by 2 bases, leaving 17 bases between them.

Note on this clone: The sample has other DNA sequences that encode this CDR3 too. The genes are TRBV11-3 and TRBJ2-3, with 7 positions matching TRBD1. The CDR3 sequence is 14 residues long. V gave up 3 bases and J gave up 2 bases; unmatched junction bases: 2. Germline assignment: CDR1 SGHNT and CDR2 YENEEA. CDR3 sequence (DNA): TGTGCCAGCAGCTTGGGACAGAACACAGATACGCAGTATTTT. Its translation is CASSLGQNTDTQYF. The full variable domain, in which reference TRBV11-3 and TRBJ2-3 provide the parts outside the CDR3, is EAGVVQSPRYKIIEKKQPVAFWCNPISGHNTLYWYLQNLGQGPELLIRYENEEAVDDSQLPKDRFSAERLKGVDSTLKIQPAELGDSAVYLCASSLGQNTDTQYFGPGTRLTVL.

The rearrangement joins TRBV18 to TRBJ2-1, with 7 bases aligning to TRBD1. Germline V lookup: CDR1 KGHSH, CDR2 LQKENI. Germline trimming cut 0 bases from V and 4 bases from J; bases unmatched to any gene: 9. The CDR3 is made up of 17 amino acids. CDR3 DNA: TGTGCCAGCTCACCACCAGGGGGCGCTTCGGTTTACAATGAGCAGTTCTTC. This translates into CASSPPGGASVYNEQFF.

This clone was seen once. V and J are TRBV9 and TRBJ2-1, with D tentatively TRBD2 (6 bases). Trimming took off 0 bases at V and 9 bases at J, with 10 bases between the two ends. Germline loops: CDR1 SGDLS, CDR2 YYNGEE. The CDR3 consists of 13 residues. The CDR3 spells CASSVGRAAEQFF. The CDR3 DNA reads TGTGCCAGCAGCGTAGGGAGGGCCGCTGAGCAGTTCTTC.

CDR3: CASVRVSGNTIYF. CDR3 coding DNA: TGTGCCAGCGTCAGAGTATCCGGAAACACCATATATTTT. The chain couples TRBV27 to TRBJ1-3; D is uncertain. The CDR3 length is 13 residues. V gave up 8 bases and J gave up 4 bases, with 12 bases separating them. Germline V gene sequence: CDR1 MNHEY, CDR2 SMNVEV (reference sequence).

V gene TRBV5-4 combines with J gene TRBJ1-1, with unresolved D. With 1 base removed from V and 0 bases from J, the gap between germline ends came to 7 bases. This CDR3 region has 14 residues. Germline V lookup: CDR1 SGHNT, CDR2 YYREEE (reference sequence). CDR3 region: CASSLYGVNTEAFF. In DNA form, the CDR3 reads TGTGCCAGCAGCTTGTATGGTGTGAACACTGAAGCTTTCTTT.

The V gene is TRBV7-3, the J gene TRBJ2-1; TRBD1 aligns across 9 bases. Germline trimming cut 5 bases from V and 7 bases from J; bases unmatched to any gene: 6. There are 14 residues in the CDR3. In germline, CDR1 is SGHTA, CDR2 FQGTGA. CDR3 sequence: CASSPGQGWNEQFF. The DNA for the CDR3 is TGTGCCAGCAGCCCGGGACAGGGATGGAATGAGCAGTTCTTC.

J is TRBJ2-1 and V is TRBV2; the D is unclear. The CDR3 runs to 11 residues. Trimming shortened V by 6 bases and J by 13 bases, and 13 bases separated the two germline ends. CDR1 SNHLY and CDR2 FYNNEI come from the germline V gene. The chain's CDR3 is CASSLGSNQFF. The CDR3 coding sequence is TGTGCCAGCAGCCTGGGGTCGAATCAGTTCTTC. The variable domain in full, completed from reference TRBV2 and TRBJ2-1, reads EPEVTQTPSHQVTQMGQEVILRCVPISNHLYFYWYRQILGQKVEFLVSFYNNEISEKSEIFDDQFSVERPDGSNFTLKIRSTKLEDSAMYFCASSLGSNQFFGPGTRLTVL.

The CDR3 reads CASSLQQQGNEQFF. CDR3 DNA sequence: TGTGCCAGCAGCTTACAGCAGCAAGGCAATGAGCAGTTCTTC. The chain is built from TRBV11-1 and TRBJ2-1; D unclear. Trimming shortened V by 2 bases and J by 6 bases, and 11 bases separated the two germline ends. The CDR3 covers 14 residues. Germline V gene lookup returns CDR1 SGHAT and CDR2 FQDESV (reference sequence).

V usage is TRBV19 and J usage is TRBJ1-1; no clear D gene. CDR3 length: 12 residues. The ends were cut back, 5 bases at V and 4 bases at J, with 8 bases in the middle. The germline gives CDR1 LNHDA, CDR2 SQIVND (reference sequence). CDR3 coding DNA: TGTGCCAGTAGTGCGGGGATCACTGAAGCTTTCTTT. This translates into CASSAGITEAFF.

The chain links TRBV30 to TRBJ2-1; 13 bases fit TRBD2. CDR3 size: 15 residues. Germline-derived CDR1 and CDR2 are GTSNPN and SVGIG (reference sequence). The junction had 9 bases not matched to a gene; V was cut back by 2 bases and J by 11 bases. This CDR3 reads CAWSPTSGRAWKQFF. CDR3 sequence (DNA): TGTGCCTGGAGTCCAACTAGCGGGAGGGCCTGGAAGCAGTTCTTC.

Notes on this clone: One junction end does not reproduce the germline sequence, and a read error may be involved. V usage is TRBV28 and J usage is TRBJ1-5; 7 bases fit TRBD1. The CDR3 covers 16 residues. Germline loops: CDR1 MDHEN, CDR2 SYDVKM. CDR3: CASSLWTGQGNQPQHF. CDR3 nucleotides: TGTGCCAGCAGCTTATGGACAGGCCAGGGCAATCAGCCCCAGCATTTT.

This chain uses TRBV9 with TRBJ2-3; D unresolved. The length of the CDR3 is 14 residues. V was clipped by 2 bases and J by 4 bases, with 11 bases between them. Germline values: CDR1 SGDLS, CDR2 YYNGEE. CDR3 bases: TGTGCCAGCAGCGTTAGACCGAACGCAGATACGCAGTATTTT. This codes for CASSVRPNADTQYF. Full variable domain (remainder filled in from reference TRBV9 and TRBJ2-3): DSGVTQTPKHLITATGQRVTLRCSPRSGDLSVYWYQQSLDQGLQFLIQYYNGEERAKGNILERFSAQQFPDLHSELNLSSLELGDSALYFCASSVRPNADTQYFGPGTRLTVL.

The chain combines TRBV7-9 with TRBJ2-5; D not resolved. Germline assignment: CDR1 SEHNR and CDR2 FQNEAQ (reference sequence). Trimming removed 1 base from V and 0 bases from J, with 3 bases in between. The CDR3 runs to 13 residues. CDR3 amino acids: CASSLENQETQYF. The CDR3 bases are TGTGCCAGCAGCTTAGAGAACCAAGAGACCCAGTACTTC.

This clone has only one observation. The chain couples TRBV5-4 to TRBJ2-3; TRBD2 agrees at 14 bases. The J segment lost 3 bases and the V segment lost 4 bases, leaving 4 bases of the junction unmatched. This CDR3 is built from 16 residues. Per germline, CDR1 SGHNT and CDR2 YYREEE (reference sequence). CDR3 protein: CASSQGLAGVTDTQYF. The DNA for the CDR3 is TGTGCCAGCAGCCAGGGACTAGCGGGAGTTACAGATACGCAGTATTTT.

This clone was observed once. The chain is built from TRBV6-5 and TRBJ2-3; the match to TRBD2 covers 8 bases. The V gene's germline CDR1 is MNHEY and CDR2 SVGAGI. The CDR3 length is 14 residues. Germline trimming cut 8 bases from V and 1 base from J; bases unmatched to any gene: 5. For the CDR3, the DNA is TGTGCCAGCCGGGGGGGTGTCGGCACAGATACGCAGTATTTT. Its protein product is CASRGGVGTDTQYF.

The gene calls are TRBV24-1 and TRBJ2-1; tentative D call: TRBD2 (5 bases). Looked up from germline, CDR1 is KGHDR and CDR2 is SFDVKD. The germline V and J ends were trimmed by 3 bases and 4 bases, with 21 bases remaining between them. The CDR3 covers 18 residues. The CDR3 DNA reads as TGTGCCACCAGTGATCTAGGAAAGCGGCACTTACCTTACAATGAGCAGTTCTTC. Translating gives CATSDLGKRHLPYNEQFF.

The V call is TRBV6-6, the J call TRBJ1-5; tentatively, D is TRBD1 (5 bases). In germline, CDR1 is MNHNY, CDR2 SVGAGI (reference sequence). The V and J ends lost 2 bases and 11 bases respectively, with 10 bases between them. There are 12 residues in the CDR3. The CDR3, as DNA: TGTGCCAGCAGTTACGGGGGTCTGACCCAGCATTTT. Amino acids: CASSYGGLTQHF.

The J gene is TRBJ2-5, the V gene TRBV5-6; D is perhaps TRBD1 (6 bases). Trimming removed 2 bases at V and 4 bases at J, with 12 bases between. The CDR3 is made up of 14 amino acids. Germline loops: CDR1 SGHDT, CDR2 YYEEEE. CDR3 loop: CASSFSGVRETQYF. CDR3 bases: TGTGCCAGCAGCTTCTCAGGGGTACGAGAGACCCAGTACTTC.

V usage is TRBV5-1 and J usage is TRBJ2-1; D ambiguous. Germline V gene sequence: CDR1 SGHRS, CDR2 YFSETQ. The CDR3 is 16 amino acids. Trimming removed 0 bases at V and 0 bases at J, with 10 bases between. The CDR3 coding sequence is TGCGCCAGCAGCTTGGATAGCTCAAGCTCCTACAATGAGCAGTTCTTC. Translation gives CASSLDSSSSYNEQFF. The entire variable domain, with the rest obtained from reference TRBV5-1 and TRBJ2-1, is as follows: KAGVTQTPRYLIKTRGQQVTLSCSPISGHRSVSWYQQTPGQGLQFLFEYFSETQRNKGNFPGRFSGRQFSNSRSEMNVSTLELGDSALYLCASSLDSSSSYNEQFFGPGTRLTVL.

The chain recombines TRBV5-1 with TRBJ1-1, with 9 bases aligning to TRBD1. The CDR3 runs 14 residues. The germline CDR1 and CDR2 sequences are SGHRS and YFSETQ. V lost 0 bases and J lost 4; bases outside the gene matches: 1. The CDR3 region has the DNA TGCGCCAGCAGCTTGGTGACAGGGGGCACTGAAGCTTTCTTT. Protein product: CASSLVTGGTEAFF.

The chain recombines TRBV24-1 with TRBJ2-1, with D perhaps matching TRBD1 (6 bases). There are 13 residues in the CDR3. V lost 8 bases, J lost 8 bases, and 15 bases lay in between. Germline CDR1 KGHDR, CDR2 SFDVKD. CDR3 sequence (DNA): TGTGCCACCATGGGACAACCTTGGGATGAGCAGTTCTTC. Protein: CATMGQPWDEQFF.

The gene calls are TRBV9 and TRBJ2-1, with 12 bases aligning to TRBD1. The CDR3 is made up of 14 amino acids. The germline CDR1 and CDR2 sequences are SGDLS and YYNGEE. J was trimmed by 4 bases and V by 10 bases; bases with no gene match: 6. The CDR3 bases are TGTGCCGCAGGGACAGGGGGCGATTACAATGAGCAGTTCTTC. Protein sequence: CAAGTGGDYNEQFF.

The chain couples TRBV27 to TRBJ2-7; D gene unclear. The CDR3 runs 13 residues. Trimming left V 6 bases short and J 0 bases short, with 9 bases between. The V gene's germline CDR1 is MNHEY and CDR2 SMNVEV (reference sequence). CDR3 sequence: CASRSESSYEQYF. DNA for the CDR3: TGTGCCAGCAGGTCAGAGAGCTCCTACGAGCAGTACTTC.

The chain joins TRBV7-9 to TRBJ2-7; perhaps TRBD2 as D (6 bases). Germline V gene sequence: CDR1 SEHNR, CDR2 FQNEAQ (reference sequence). The CDR3 length is 13 residues. Trimming pared 1 base from V and 7 bases from J, leaving 11 bases between. DNA of the CDR3: TGTGCCAGCAGCTTAGGTTGGGACTTGGAGCAGTACTTC. This gives the protein CASSLGWDLEQYF. Full variable domain (remainder filled in from reference TRBV7-9 and TRBJ2-7): DTGVSQNPRHKITKRGQNVTFRCDPISEHNRLYWYRQTLGQGPEFLTYFQNEAQLEKSRLLSDRFSAERPKGSFSTLEIQRTEQGDSAMYLCASSLGWDLEQYFGPGTRLTVT.

V and J are TRBV12-3 or TRBV12-4 and TRBJ1-2; D is unresolved. This CDR3 spans 12 amino acids. The ends were cut back, 6 bases at V and 4 bases at J, with 9 bases in the middle. The CDR3 sequence: CASRGSFYGYTF. Written as DNA, the CDR3 is TGTGCCAGCAGGGGGAGTTTCTATGGCTACACCTTC.

This chain links TRBV27 with TRBJ2-7, with D possibly being TRBD1 (6 bases). Trimming removed 3 bases from V and 4 bases from J, with 7 bases in between. The CDR3 totals 12 residues. Germline V gene sequence: CDR1 MNHEY, CDR2 SMNVEV (reference sequence). The CDR3 bases are TGTGCCAGCAGTTTGACAGGATACGAGCAGTACTTC. Translation: CASSLTGYEQYF.